This T cell receptor (beta chain) was recovered during a study of OX40 agonist ivuxolimab in advanced cancers. Overall study: All patients had ivuxolimab intravenously every 2 weeks at 0.01 to 10 mg/kg. General study findings and limits: CD8+ T cells (on average) carried more expanded clones than CD4+ T cells.

Comment on this clone: What it binds is unknown.

Produced via immunoSEQ multiplex PCR; TCRdb's table is partial and in-frame only. The table shows some 17,000 clones, with about 92% occurring only once. Trimming shortened V by 2 bases and J by 6 bases, and 17 bases separated the two germline ends. Looked up from germline, CDR1 is MGHRA and CDR2 is YSYEKL. The CDR3 sequence is 16 residues long. The V and J genes are TRBV4-1 and TRBJ2-1, with a weak D call TRBD2 (5 bases). Sequenced material: CD4+ or CD8+ T cells sorted from blood, taken in a trial of the OX40 agonist ivuxolimab. The receptor was derived from an adult with an advanced solid tumor such as melanoma, head and neck, liver or kidney cancer. The CDR3, as DNA: TGCGCCAGCAGCCAAACACTAGGCTCAGTTTCCAATGAGCAGTTCTTC. Amino acids: CASSQTLGSVSNEQFF.